Sequencing of this T cell receptor beta chain was carried out in a study of T-cell reconstitution after alpha-beta-depleted transplantation in children. Broader study findings: Surviving recipient T cells and thymic progenitors produced the high day-60 TCRbeta diversity seen in some patients. As was reported, about two months after transplant, alpha-beta T cells came from several hundred expanded graft clones. Most T-cell counts and diversity one year after the transplant came from T cells that were newly produced.

The authors prepared the TCRbeta library with unique molecular identifiers. TCRdb reanalysed the PCR reads using MiXCR and keeps one entry per CDR3 protein. The table has approximately 800,000 distinct CDR3 sequences, 16% seen once. V lost 6 bases and J 6 bases, leaving 27 bases between the germline ends. CDR3 length: 17 residues. The V gene's germline CDR1 is DFQATT and CDR2 SNEGSKA (reference sequence). This clonotype has just a few counts. No antigen is known for it. The sequenced sample was PBMCs, mostly from graft donor cells, obtained 360 days after TCRalphabeta/CD19-depleted stem cell transplant. The rearrangement joins TRBV20-1 to TRBJ2-1; no reliable D call. The clonotype comes from a male patient younger than 18 who had a stem cell transplant for acute lymphoblastic leukemia, so the T cells may come from the graft donor. CDR3 protein: CSAPIGWLQSIGNEQFF. The CDR3 bases are TGCAGTGCCCCGATCGGCTGGCTCCAATCTATAGGCAATGAGCAGTTCTTC.